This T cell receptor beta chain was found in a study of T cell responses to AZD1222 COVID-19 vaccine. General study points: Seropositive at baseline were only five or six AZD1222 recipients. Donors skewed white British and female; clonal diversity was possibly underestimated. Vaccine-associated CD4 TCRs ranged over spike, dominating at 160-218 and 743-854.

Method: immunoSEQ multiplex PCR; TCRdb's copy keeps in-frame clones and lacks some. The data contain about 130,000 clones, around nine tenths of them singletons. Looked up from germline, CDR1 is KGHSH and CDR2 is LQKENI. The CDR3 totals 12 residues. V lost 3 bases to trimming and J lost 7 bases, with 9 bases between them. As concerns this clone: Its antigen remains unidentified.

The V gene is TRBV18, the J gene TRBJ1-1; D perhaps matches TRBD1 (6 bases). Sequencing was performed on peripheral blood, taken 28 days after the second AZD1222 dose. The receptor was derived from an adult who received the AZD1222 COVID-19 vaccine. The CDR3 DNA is TGTGCCAGCTCACCGGGACAAAATGAAGCTTTCTTT. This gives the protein CASSPGQNEAFF.